A single sample is the source of the 18 T cell receptor beta chains below, sequenced in a study of blood T cell repertoires in COVID-19. Sequencing was performed with immunoSEQ multiplex PCR; in TCRdb, only in-frame clones are kept and a portion is missing. Here the sample spans fewer than 80,000 clones, more than 80% being singletons. The sample comprised peripheral blood. These receptors originate from a man aged 30 to 39 with acute or convalescent COVID-19.

The chain combines TRBV9 with TRBJ2-2; D may be TRBD1 (5 bases). CDR3 size: 17 residues. The V end lost 0 bases, the J end lost 5 bases, and 17 bases lay between the germline ends. CDR1 and CDR2 (germline): SGDLS, YYNGEE. CDR3 nucleotides: TGTGCCAGCAGCGTAGGGACACTCCTAGATGGGACCGGGGAGCTGTTTTTT. Translation gives CASSVGTLLDGTGELFF.

This chain uses TRBV5-8 with TRBJ1-2, with TRBD1 as a possible D gene (5 bases). CDR1 and CDR2 (germline): SGHTS, YDEGEE. The germline V and J ends were trimmed by 7 bases and 6 bases, with 19 bases remaining between them. The CDR3 has 14 residues. CDR3 sequence: CASDGQDILNGYTF. Written as DNA, the CDR3 is TGTGCCAGCGATGGGCAGGACATTCTTAATGGCTACACCTTC.

The CDR3: CASRPQVGYGYTF. CDR3 in DNA: TGTGCCAGCAGACCACAGGTGGGGTATGGCTACACCTTC. This rearrangement joins TRBV11-2 to TRBJ1-2, with D perhaps TRBD1 (5 bases). This CDR3 comprises 13 residues. Trimming pared 6 bases from V and 5 bases from J, leaving 13 bases between. The germline CDR1 and CDR2 sequences are SGHAT and FQNNGV.

The rearrangement links TRBV15 to TRBJ2-5; 8 bases line up with TRBD2. Germline trimming cut 7 bases from V and 3 bases from J; bases unmatched to any gene: 4. The CDR3 extends over 13 amino acids. CDR1 and CDR2 from the germline V gene are LNHNV and YYDKDF (reference sequence). The CDR3 nucleotides are TGTGCCACCACCATCGGGGGGGAAGAGACCCAGTACTTC. Encoded protein: CATTIGGEETQYF.

This clone was seen a handful of times. The chain carries TRBV6-5 and TRBJ2-7, with D tentatively TRBD1 (6 bases). The V end was cut by 0 bases, the J end by 2 bases, with 11 bases between. The CDR3 loop spans 15 amino acids. Germline V gene data show CDR1 as MNHEY and CDR2 as SVGAGI. The CDR3 region has the DNA TGTGCCAGCAGTTACTCGGGTCAGGGGCCCTACGAGCAGTACTTC. Encoded protein: CASSYSGQGPYEQYF.

The chain is built from TRBV30 and TRBJ2-3, with 9 positions matching TRBD2. The germline CDR1 and CDR2 sequences are GTSNPN and SVGIG (reference sequence). With 0 bases clipped from V and 1 base from J, the junction kept 8 bases outside the gene matches. This CDR3 comprises 17 residues. The CDR3 here is CAWSVSRGRAGTDTQYF. The CDR3 DNA follows: TGTGCCTGGAGTGTTTCTCGCGGGAGGGCAGGCACAGATACGCAGTATTTT.

V gene TRBV12-3 or TRBV12-4 combines with J gene TRBJ2-7, with D unresolved. V was pared by 6 bases and J by 12 bases, with 18 bases between. The CDR3 contains 12 residues. The CDR3 spells CASSSDPSGGYF. The DNA for the CDR3 is TGTGCCAGCAGCTCGGATCCGTCCGGCGGGTACTTC.

The chain combines TRBV27 with TRBJ2-3, with D possibly TRBD2 on 6 matching bases. With 3 bases removed from V and 2 bases from J, the gap between germline ends came to 12 bases. Germline V gene data show CDR1 as MNHEY and CDR2 as SMNVEV (reference sequence). The CDR3 has 15 amino acids. CDR3 nucleotides: TGTGCCAGCAGTTTCGATAGCGGAGACACAGATACGCAGTATTTT. Its translation is CASSFDSGDTDTQYF.

The genes are TRBV3-1 (or the pseudogene TRBV3-2) and TRBJ2-5; 8 bases line up with TRBD2. The CDR3 totals 14 residues. The trim removed 4 bases at V and 4 bases at J, leaving 5 bases unmatched. From germline, CDR1 is LGHDT and CDR2 YNNKEL (reference sequence). The CDR3 region is CASSPAGGRETQYF. For the CDR3, the DNA is TGTGCCAGCAGCCCGGCGGGGGGCCGAGAGACCCAGTACTTC.

The rearrangement uses TRBV4-1 and TRBJ2-5; 8 bases map to TRBD2. V trimming: 4 bases; J trimming: 1 base; junction bases outside the gene matches: 8. The CDR3 runs 16 residues. CDR1 MGHRA and CDR2 YSYEKL come from the germline V gene. CDR3 sequence (DNA): TGCGCCAGCAGCCGATTACCGGGACTAGGCCAAGAGACCCAGTACTTC. Encoded protein: CASSRLPGLGQETQYF.

This clone was picked up one time. CDR3 DNA: TGTGCCAGTAGTAGGAGGCCGAGCTCTGGAAACACCATATATTTT. This gives the protein CASSRRPSSGNTIYF. This sequence joins TRBV19 and TRBJ1-3; D is undetermined. The V gene lost 4 bases and the J gene lost 0 bases, with 10 bases spanning the gap. Germline V gene data show CDR1 as LNHDA and CDR2 as SQIVND (reference sequence). The CDR3 has 15 amino acids.

The genes are TRBV7-3 and TRBJ2-1; 12 bases map to TRBD2. V shed 4 bases and J 4 bases; nucleotides not matched to a gene: 2. The germline V gene encodes CDR1 SGHTA and CDR2 FQGTGA. The CDR3 runs to 15 residues. The CDR3 DNA follows: TGTGCCAGCAGCTCTCTAGCGGGAGGGTACAATGAGCAGTTCTTC. This encodes CASSSLAGGYNEQFF. The full variable domain, rest sourced from reference TRBV7-3 and TRBJ2-1, is GAGVSQTPSNKVTEKGKYVELRCDPISGHTALYWYRQSLGQGPEFLIYFQGTGAADDSGLPNDRFFAVRPEGSVSTLKIQRTERGDSAVYLCASSSLAGGYNEQFFGPGTRLTVL.

The CDR3 loop is CASSQESLGKTGRRNTIYF. CDR3 DNA: TGTGCCAGCAGCCAAGAATCCCTCGGGAAGACAGGGAGGAGAAACACCATATATTTT. The genes are TRBV4-2 and TRBJ1-3; 7 bases are a match to TRBD1. The CDR3 loop spans 19 amino acids. Germline V lookup: CDR1 LGHNA, CDR2 YNFKEQ. V was clipped by 0 bases and J by 5 bases; unmatched bases: 16.

This clone was seen a handful of times. The chain has TRBV18 and TRBJ1-1, with TRBD1 as a possible D gene (5 bases). Per the germline V gene, CDR1 is KGHSH and CDR2 is LQKENI. Trimming removed 1 base at V and 3 bases at J, with 9 bases between. The CDR3 length is 14 residues. In DNA, the CDR3 is TGTGCCAGCTCACCACAGTCAGGGCACACTGAAGCTTTCTTT. This gives the protein CASSPQSGHTEAFF.

A single count supports this clone. The chain carries TRBV6-4 and TRBJ2-6, with 7 bases that match TRBD1. This CDR3 has 15 residues. Per germline, CDR1 MRHNA and CDR2 SNTAGT. Trimming took 6 bases from V and 1 from J; bases not matched to a gene: 3. The DNA of the CDR3 is TGTGCCAGCAGCCCGACAGGGTCTGGGGCCAACGTCCTGACTTTC. This sequence encodes CASSPTGSGANVLTF.

The chain uses TRBV2 and TRBJ1-5; 8 nucleotides align to TRBD1. The CDR3 runs 14 residues. J was trimmed by 3 bases and V by 5 bases; bases with no gene match: 3. CDR1 SNHLY and CDR2 FYNNEI come from the germline V gene. CDR3: CASSRTGYNQPQHF. The CDR3 nucleotides are TGTGCCAGCAGTCGGACAGGGTACAATCAGCCCCAGCATTTT.

V and J are TRBV4-3 and TRBJ2-7, with D possibly being TRBD2 (5 bases). Germline V CDR1 and CDR2: LGHNA, YSLEER. Between the trimmed V and J ends, which lost 2 bases and 2 bases, there was a span of 16 bases. This CDR3 comprises 16 residues. The CDR3 DNA reads as TGCGCCAGCAGCCAATCCCACCTACGGGGAGCCTACGAGCAGTACTTC. Translated: CASSQSHLRGAYEQYF.

CDR3 sequence (DNA): TGCAGCGCCGCGCGTTCTAATGAAAAACTGTTTTTT. Its protein product is CSAARSNEKLFF. The chain has TRBV29-1 and TRBJ1-4, with no clear D. This CDR3 is built from 12 residues. Deletions cut 7 bases from V and 3 bases from J, with 9 bases between. Looked up from germline, CDR1 is SQVTM and CDR2 is ANQGSEA.